This TCR beta chain appears in the sequencing data of a study of blood T cell repertoires in COVID-19. Study-level background: Spain, Italy and the United States supplied samples that represented acute and convalescent COVID-19. T cells, B-cell-depleted T cells, or PBMCs supplied cDNA or gDNA.

The CDR3 runs 15 residues. V lost 6 bases and J lost 2, with 16 bases in between. The germline V gene has CDR1 LNHDA and CDR2 SQIVND (reference sequence). Under the authors' procedure: Amplified reference gene primers provided the basis for estimating nucleated cell counts. This table comes from immunoSEQ multiplex PCR, and its TCRdb copy is limited to in-frame clones, with some not included. D and trimming were read from the DNA, whereas the V and J calls and clone size are those reported in that table. The data show about 200,000 clones, approximately 80% seen once. This clone was detected only once.

Material for sequencing was peripheral blood. V gene TRBV19 combines with J gene TRBJ1-1; possibly TRBD1 for D (6 bases). This clonotype originated in a woman of 80 years or more with acute or convalescent COVID-19. CDR3 sequence reads: CASRGQGGGNTEAFF. The CDR3 DNA follows: TGTGCCAGTAGGGGCCAGGGAGGGGGAAACACTGAAGCTTTCTTT.